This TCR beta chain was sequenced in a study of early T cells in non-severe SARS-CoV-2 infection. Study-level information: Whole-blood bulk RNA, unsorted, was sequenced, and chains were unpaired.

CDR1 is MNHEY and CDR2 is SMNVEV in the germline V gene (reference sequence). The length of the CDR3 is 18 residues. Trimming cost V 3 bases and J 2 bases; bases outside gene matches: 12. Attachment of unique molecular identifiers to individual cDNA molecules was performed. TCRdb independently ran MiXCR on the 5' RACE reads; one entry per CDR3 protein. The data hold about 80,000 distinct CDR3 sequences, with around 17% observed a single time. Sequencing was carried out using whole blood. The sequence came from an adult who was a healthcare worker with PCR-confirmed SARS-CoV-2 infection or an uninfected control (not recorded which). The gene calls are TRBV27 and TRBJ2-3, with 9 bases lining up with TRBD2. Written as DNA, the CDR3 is TGTGCCAGCAGTTTGGCCCCTCTAGCGGGACAACCCACAGATACGCAGTATTTT. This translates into CASSLAPLAGQPTDTQYF.